This is a list of T cell receptor beta chains from one sample in a study of regulatory T cells in long-lasting Graves disease. In TCRdb, the multiplex PCR reads were re-called with MiXCR into one record per CDR3 protein. The sample lists around 480,000 distinct CDR3 sequences, 15% to 20% seen once, with roughly 25% in the top ten. The data also belong to a second study, concerning T cells in Graves' hyperthyroidism and ophthalmopathy.

The source material was peripheral blood mononuclear cells (PBMCs), sampled at new diagnosis, from a patient treated with antithyroid drugs. Receptors were obtained from a middle-aged woman with Graves disease. Each CDR3 is given with its conserved first and last residue. The D gene is left open where the match is weak. For some rows the clone size is stated as once, few or many, or as a class when expanded; others skip it.

j_call | cdr3_length | clone_size | d_call | v_call | cdr3_aa | cdr3_nt
TRBJ1-6 | 14 | many | . | TRBV2 | CASSDRGLGSPLHF | TGTGCCAGCAGTGATCGGGGATTGGGTTCACCCCTCCACTTT
TRBJ1-1 | 13 | few | TRBD1 | TRBV12-3/TRBV12-4 | CASSSTQGAGAFF | TGTGCCAGCAGTTCGACACAGGGGGCTGGGGCTTTCTTT
TRBJ2-3 | 14 | many | TRBD2 | TRBV27 | CASSFVREGDTQYF | TGTGCCAGCAGTTTTGTCAGGGAGGGAGATACGCAGTATTTT
TRBJ1-5 | 15 | many | . | TRBV6-1 | CASTPRDNSNQPQHF | TGTGCCAGCACTCCCCGGGACAACTCGAATCAGCCCCAGCATTTT
TRBJ2-1 | 15 | . | TRBD1 | TRBV6-5 | CASSYGTGRHNEQFF | TGTGCCAGCAGTTACGGGACAGGGAGACACAATGAGCAGTTCTTC
TRBJ1-2 | 13 | many | TRBD1 | TRBV18 | CASSPAGGHGYTF | TGTGCCAGCTCACCCGCAGGGGGGCATGGCTACACCTTC
TRBJ1-3 | 13 | few | . | TRBV12-3/TRBV12-4 | CASNEFSGNTIYF | TGTGCCAGCAATGAATTCTCTGGAAACACCATATATTTT
TRBJ2-3 | 14 | many | . | TRBV27 | CASSQGLITDTQYF | TGTGCCAGCAGTCAGGGGTTAATCACAGATACGCAGTATTTT
TRBJ2-3 | 13 | few | TRBD1 | TRBV20-1 | CSAGQGAIDTQYF | TGCAGTGCGGGACAGGGGGCTATAGATACGCAGTATTTT
TRBJ1-5 | 18 | many | . | TRBV11-2 | CASSLDGRVGYSNQPQHF | TGTGCCAGCAGCTTAGATGGGAGGGTGGGCTATAGCAATCAGCCCCAGCATTTT
TRBJ2-7 | 12 | . | . | TRBV10-3 | CAISESDHEQYF | TGTGCCATCAGTGAGTCTGATCACGAGCAGTACTTC
TRBJ1-1 | 13 | few | . | TRBV7-3 | CATRLSQGTEAFF | TGTGCCACCCGACTCTCACAAGGCACTGAAGCTTTCTTT
TRBJ1-5 | 15 | . | TRBD1 | TRBV6-1 | CATEGQLNSNQPQHF | TGTGCCACGGAGGGACAGCTCAATAGCAATCAGCCCCAGCATTTT
TRBJ1-6 | 16 | many | . | TRBV5-1 | CASSVDGSSYNSPLHF | TGCGCCAGCAGCGTTGACGGGAGCTCCTATAATTCACCCCTCCACTTT
TRBJ1-2 | 14 | few | . | TRBV5-6 | CASSLAFLNYGYTF | TGTGCCAGCAGCTTGGCTTTTCTTAACTATGGCTACACCTTC
TRBJ2-7 | 15 | few | TRBD1 | TRBV12-3/TRBV12-4 | CASSLSGTGVDEQYF | TGTGCCAGCAGTTTGAGCGGGACAGGGGTGGACGAGCAGTACTTC
TRBJ2-1 | 16 | few | . | TRBV9 | CASSARGGRRSNEQFF | TGTGCCAGCAGCGCCAGAGGTGGAAGGAGAAGCAATGAGCAGTTCTTC
TRBJ2-1 | 16 | . | . | TRBV9 | CASREPATPTGNEQFF | TGTGCCAGCAGGGAACCCGCGACCCCAACGGGGAATGAGCAGTTCTTC
TRBJ2-1 | 17 | . | TRBD2 | TRBV5-1 | CASSLIQTSGSYNEQFF | TGCGCCAGCAGCCTCATTCAGACTAGCGGGTCCTACAACGAGCAGTTCTTC
TRBJ1-4 | 15 | many | . | TRBV28 | CASTSSGATNEKLFF | TGTGCCAGCACCTCGAGCGGTGCAACTAATGAAAAACTGTTTTTT
TRBJ2-7 | 12 | few | . | TRBV6-1 | CASSMVGDEQYF | TGTGCCAGCAGTATGGTGGGAGACGAGCAGTACTTC
TRBJ2-1 | 16 | few | TRBD2 | TRBV19 | CASIRTSGGPYNEQFF | TGTGCCAGTATCCGGACTAGCGGGGGGCCGTACAATGAGCAGTTCTTC
TRBJ1-1 | 13 | many | . | TRBV6-5 | CASSYSANTEAFF | TGTGCCAGCAGTTACTCAGCGAACACTGAAGCTTTCTTT
TRBJ1-1 | 15 | few | TRBD1 | TRBV4-1 | CASSQADRGYTEAFF | TGCGCCAGCAGCCAAGCGGACAGGGGGTACACTGAAGCTTTCTTT
TRBJ1-5 | 17 | . | . | TRBV7-8 | CASSLVPEQGGNQPQHF | TGTGCCAGCAGCTTAGTTCCCGAACAGGGCGGCAATCAGCCCCAGCATTTT
TRBJ2-7 | 14 | many | TRBD2 | TRBV11-2 | CASAGSGGAYEQYF | TGTGCCAGCGCGGGGAGCGGGGGGGCGTACGAGCAGTACTTC
TRBJ2-1 | 16 | many | . | TRBV7-2 | CASRTGTESSYNEQFF | TGTGCCAGCAGAACCGGGACGGAGAGCTCCTACAATGAGCAGTTCTTC
TRBJ2-5 | 16 | many | TRBD2 | TRBV12-3/TRBV12-4 | CASSPSASGGYETQYF | TGTGCCAGCAGTCCCTCGGCTAGCGGGGGGTATGAGACCCAGTACTTC
TRBJ2-1 | 15 | . | . | TRBV12-5 | CASGLSGPRGGEQFF | TGTGCTAGTGGTTTGTCAGGCCCTCGGGGTGGTGAGCAGTTCTTC
TRBJ2-7 | 15 | many | . | TRBV11-1 | CASSLDPGAGYEQYF | TGTGCCAGCAGCTTAGATCCAGGGGCTGGTTACGAGCAGTACTTC
TRBJ2-1 | 13 | few | TRBD1 | TRBV5-6 | CASSWTGGEEQFF | TGTGCCAGCAGCTGGACAGGGGGAGAGGAGCAGTTCTTC
TRBJ2-6 | 15 | . | . | TRBV5-1 | CASTSLSSGANVLTF | TGCGCCAGCACCTCCCTGAGCTCTGGGGCCAACGTCCTGACTTTC
TRBJ1-1 | 14 | . | . | TRBV7-9 | CASSPSFLTTEAFF | TGTGCCAGCAGCCCGTCCTTTTTAACCACTGAAGCTTTCTTT
TRBJ1-2 | 14 | many | TRBD1 | TRBV2 | CASTRQGSDYGYTF | TGTGCCAGCACTCGACAGGGGTCGGACTATGGCTACACCTTC
TRBJ2-1 | 13 | . | TRBD1 | TRBV11-3 | CASSSSTGTSWFF | TGTGCCAGCAGCTCATCGACAGGGACGAGCTGGTTCTTC
TRBJ2-3 | 15 | many | TRBD2 | TRBV20-1 | CSAVPSGGASDTQYF | TGCAGTGCTGTTCCTAGCGGGGGGGCCTCGGATACGCAGTATTTT
TRBJ2-5 | 16 | . | TRBD1 | TRBV27 | CASSFRDRGHQETQYF | TGTGCCAGCAGTTTCCGGGACAGGGGCCATCAAGAGACCCAGTACTTC
TRBJ2-2 | 12 | few | . | TRBV6-1 | CASTDWTGELFF | TGTGCCAGCACTGATTGGACCGGGGAGCTGTTTTTT
TRBJ2-7 | 16 | few | . | TRBV19 | CASRGSGSRQNYEQYF | TGTGCCAGTAGAGGGTCTGGCTCCCGCCAAAACTACGAGCAGTACTTC
TRBJ1-3 | 15 | . | . | TRBV19 | CASSGGGAAGNTIYF | TGTGCCAGTAGTGGTGGCGGGGCTGCTGGAAACACCATATATTTT
TRBJ1-1 | 13 | many | . | TRBV2 | CASRATVNTEAFF | TGTGCCAGCAGAGCCACAGTGAACACTGAAGCTTTCTTT
TRBJ1-6 | 18 | . | TRBD1 | TRBV13 | CASSDRGGRSSYNSPLHF | TGTGCCAGCAGCGACAGGGGTGGCCGATCCTCCTATAATTCACCCCTCCACTTT
TRBJ2-7 | 15 | . | TRBD1 | TRBV20-1 | CSAMTGTLSSYEQYF | TGCAGTGCCATGACAGGGACATTGAGCTCCTACGAGCAGTACTTC
TRBJ1-5 | 15 | . | . | TRBV4-1 | CASSALLQGGQPQHF | TGCGCCAGCAGCGCGTTATTACAGGGTGGTCAGCCCCAGCATTTT
TRBJ1-1 | 13 | many | . | TRBV3-1 | CASSPAGTIWTFF | TGTGCCAGCAGCCCCGCAGGGACAATATGGACTTTCTTT
TRBJ2-1 | 16 | many | . | TRBV5-1 | CASSSEGASGANEQFF | TGCGCCAGCAGTTCCGAGGGGGCTAGCGGAGCAAATGAGCAGTTCTTC
TRBJ2-1 | 15 | many | TRBD1 | TRBV27 | CASSTDRGPLNEQFF | TGTGCCAGCAGCACGGACAGGGGCCCCCTCAATGAGCAGTTCTTC
TRBJ1-1 | 13 | many | . | TRBV20-1 | CSAPGPGNTEAFF | TGCAGTGCCCCGGGGCCCGGGAACACTGAAGCTTTCTTT
TRBJ2-7 | 12 | few | . | TRBV2 | CATSDGPSEQYF | TGTGCCACCAGTGATGGACCCTCCGAGCAGTACTTC
TRBJ2-5 | 14 | few | . | TRBV10-3 | CAISARGGPETQYF | TGTGCCATCAGTGCCAGGGGGGGTCCAGAGACCCAGTACTTC
TRBJ1-5 | 17 | . | . | TRBV18 | CASSPSGVRNRNQPQHF | TGTGCCAGCTCACCATCGGGCGTCCGTAATCGCAATCAGCCCCAGCATTTT
TRBJ2-3 | 17 | many | TRBD1 | TRBV7-9 | CASSRSGTGDYTDTQYF | TGTGCCAGCAGTAGAAGCGGGACAGGGGACTACACAGATACGCAGTATTTT
TRBJ2-7 | 17 | . | TRBD1 | TRBV9 | CASSVEPDRVPYYEQYF | TGTGCCAGCAGCGTAGAGCCGGACAGGGTGCCTTACTACGAGCAGTACTTC
TRBJ1-5 | 13 | many | . | TRBV2 | CASTGDSNQPQHF | TGTGCCAGCACCGGTGATAGCAATCAGCCCCAGCATTTT